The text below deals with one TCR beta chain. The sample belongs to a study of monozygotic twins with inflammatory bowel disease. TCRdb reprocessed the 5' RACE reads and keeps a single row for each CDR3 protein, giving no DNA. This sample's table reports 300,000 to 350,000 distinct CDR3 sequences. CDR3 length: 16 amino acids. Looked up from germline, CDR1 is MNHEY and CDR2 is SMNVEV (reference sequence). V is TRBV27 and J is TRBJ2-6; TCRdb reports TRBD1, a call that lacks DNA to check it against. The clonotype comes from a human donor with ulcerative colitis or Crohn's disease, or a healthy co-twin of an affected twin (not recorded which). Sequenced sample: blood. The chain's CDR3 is CASRPQADSGANVLTF.